This TCR beta chain was recovered during a study of beta chain features in type 1 diabetes. General study findings and limits: People with Type 1 diabetes carried modestly yet significantly shorter TCRB CDR3s in all four CD4+ subsets.

This clone was counted only a few times. As yet, its antigen is unknown. CDR3 length: 15 amino acids. V trimming: 5 bases; J trimming: 9 bases; junction bases outside the gene matches: 10. Germline V gene lookup returns CDR1 SGHTA and CDR2 FQGTGA. The entirety of the isolated RNA underwent reverse transcription, so expressed TCRB transcripts were sequenced. The assay was immunoSEQ multiplex PCR, and TCRdb's table has in-frame clones only and misses some. The table lists 250,000 to 400,000 clones, about 15% of them singletons, with roughly 7% in the top ten. Material for sequencing was central memory CD4+ T cells from blood. The sequence came from a man aged 30 to 39 in good health. The V gene is TRBV7-3, the J gene TRBJ2-1; the match to TRBD2 covers 10 bases. This chain's CDR3 is CASSPSSGRVIEQFF. The CDR3 DNA follows: TGTGCCAGCAGCCCCTCTAGCGGGAGAGTTATTGAGCAGTTCTTC. Full variable domain (missing parts from reference TRBV7-3 and TRBJ2-1): GAGVSQTPSNKVTEKGKYVELRCDPISGHTALYWYRQSLGQGPEFLIYFQGTGAADDSGLPNDRFFAVRPEGSVSTLKIQRTERGDSAVYLCASSPSSGRVIEQFFGPGTRLTVL.